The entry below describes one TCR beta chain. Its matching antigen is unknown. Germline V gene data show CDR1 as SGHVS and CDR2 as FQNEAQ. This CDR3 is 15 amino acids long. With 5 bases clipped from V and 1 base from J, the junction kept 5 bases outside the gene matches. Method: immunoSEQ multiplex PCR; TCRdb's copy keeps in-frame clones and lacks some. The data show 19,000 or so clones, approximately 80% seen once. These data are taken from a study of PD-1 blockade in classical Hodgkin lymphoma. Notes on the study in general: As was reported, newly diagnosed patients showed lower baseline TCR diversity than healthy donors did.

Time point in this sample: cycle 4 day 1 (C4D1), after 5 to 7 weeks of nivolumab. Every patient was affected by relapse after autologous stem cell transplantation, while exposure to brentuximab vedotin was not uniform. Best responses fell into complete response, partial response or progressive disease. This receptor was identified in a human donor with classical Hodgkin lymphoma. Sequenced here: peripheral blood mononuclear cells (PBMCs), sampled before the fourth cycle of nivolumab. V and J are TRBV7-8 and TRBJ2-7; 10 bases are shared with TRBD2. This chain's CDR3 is CASSAGLAESYEQYF. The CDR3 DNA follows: TGTGCCAGCAGCGCAGGACTAGCGGAGTCCTACGAGCAGTACTTC. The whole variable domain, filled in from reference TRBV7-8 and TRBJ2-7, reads GAGVSQSPRYKVAKRGQDVALRCDPISGHVSLFWYQQALGQGPEFLTYFQNEAQLDKSGLPSDRFFAERPEGSVSTLKIQRTQQEDSAVYLCASSAGLAESYEQYFGPGTRLTVT.